A selection of T cell receptor beta chains follows, all from one sample in a study of control samples from healthy donors and cancer patients. This table comes from immunoSEQ multiplex PCR, and its TCRdb copy is limited to in-frame clones, with some not included. In the table there are roughly 120,000 clones, about 91% of which are singletons. The sequencing sample was made of blood. These TCRs come from a man between 40 and 49 years old in good health. The CDR3 runs from the conserved cysteine through the conserved F or W. The order of the fields is J gene, V gene, clone size, D gene, CDR3 protein, CDR3 DNA. The D gene is left open where the match is weak. The size entry is marked missing in some rows and otherwise reads once, few, many or a size class.

j_gene: TRBJ1-2; v_gene: TRBV20-1; abundance: .; d_gene: .; CDR3aa: CSASGGLSYGYTF; CDR3nt: TGCAGTGCTAGTGGCGGACTGAGCTATGGCTACACCTTC
j_gene: TRBJ2-1; v_gene: TRBV5-1; abundance: .; d_gene: TRBD2; CDR3aa: CASSLPSSGGALNEQFF; CDR3nt: TGCGCCAGCAGCTTGCCCTCTAGCGGGGGGGCACTAAATGAGCAGTTCTTC
j_gene: TRBJ1-5; v_gene: TRBV10-2; abundance: .; d_gene: .; CDR3aa: CASSESLARGNQPQHF; CDR3nt: TGCGCCAGCAGTGAGTCTTTAGCGAGGGGCAATCAGCCCCAGCATTTT
j_gene: TRBJ2-2; v_gene: TRBV5-6; abundance: .; d_gene: TRBD1; CDR3aa: CASSLGVRQGKTGELFF; CDR3nt: TGTGCCAGCAGCTTGGGGGTCAGACAGGGGAAAACCGGGGAGCTGTTTTTT
j_gene: TRBJ1-2; v_gene: TRBV5-8; abundance: .; d_gene: .; CDR3aa: CASSQSGGSSNYGYTF; CDR3nt: TGTGCCAGCAGCCAATCCGGAGGGTCCTCAAACTATGGCTACACCTTC
j_gene: TRBJ1-6; v_gene: TRBV7-2; abundance: .; d_gene: .; CDR3aa: CASSRQRNSPLHF; CDR3nt: TGTGCCAGCAGCCGACAGCGTAATTCACCCCTCCACTTT
j_gene: TRBJ2-7; v_gene: TRBV7-8; abundance: .; d_gene: TRBD1; CDR3aa: CASSYDRGGEQYF; CDR3nt: TGTGCCAGCAGCTACGACAGGGGTGGCGAGCAGTACTTC
j_gene: TRBJ2-1; v_gene: TRBV5-8; abundance: .; d_gene: .; CDR3aa: CASSRNRESVYNEQFF; CDR3nt: TGTGCCAGCAGCCGGAACAGGGAATCAGTCTACAATGAGCAGTTCTTC
j_gene: TRBJ1-4; v_gene: TRBV28; abundance: .; d_gene: TRBD1; CDR3aa: CASRTGQGSEKLFF; CDR3nt: TGTGCCAGCAGGACAGGACAGGGCAGTGAAAAACTGTTTTTT
j_gene: TRBJ2-7; v_gene: TRBV7-2; abundance: .; d_gene: TRBD2; CDR3aa: CASSLGITSGGLSSYEQYF; CDR3nt: TGTGCCAGCAGCTTAGGGATCACTAGCGGGGGCCTTAGCTCCTACGAGCAGTACTTC
j_gene: TRBJ2-1; v_gene: TRBV6-1; abundance: .; d_gene: .; CDR3aa: CASSEAQGGEQFF; CDR3nt: TGTGCCAGCAGTGAAGCCCAGGGAGGTGAGCAGTTCTTC
j_gene: TRBJ2-3; v_gene: TRBV7-2; abundance: .; d_gene: TRBD2; CDR3aa: CASSLGGLAGGTDTQYF; CDR3nt: TGTGCCAGCAGCTTAGGGGGACTAGCGGGGGGCACAGATACGCAGTATTTT
j_gene: TRBJ2-3; v_gene: TRBV2; abundance: .; d_gene: TRBD1; CDR3aa: CASSGTGGIDTQYF; CDR3nt: TGTGCCAGCAGCGGGACAGGGGGCATAGATACGCAGTATTTT
j_gene: TRBJ1-4; v_gene: TRBV4-3; abundance: .; d_gene: TRBD1; CDR3aa: CASSQEARGFRNEKLFF; CDR3nt: TGCGCCAGCAGCCAAGAGGCCAGGGGGTTTCGGAATGAAAAACTGTTTTTT
j_gene: TRBJ1-2; v_gene: TRBV23-1; abundance: .; d_gene: .; CDR3aa: CASSRSGLTHSEYGYTF; CDR3nt: TGCGCCAGCAGTCGGTCAGGGTTGACCCATTCTGAATATGGCTACACCTTC
j_gene: TRBJ1-1; v_gene: TRBV30; abundance: .; d_gene: .; CDR3aa: CAWSSVGRWTEAFF; CDR3nt: TGTGCCTGGAGTTCAGTTGGGAGGTGGACTGAAGCTTTCTTT
j_gene: TRBJ2-7; v_gene: TRBV5-1; abundance: .; d_gene: TRBD2; CDR3aa: CASSGLGVKNEQYF; CDR3nt: TGCGCCAGCAGCGGACTAGGGGTCAAAAACGAGCAGTACTTC
j_gene: TRBJ1-6; v_gene: TRBV19; abundance: .; d_gene: .; CDR3aa: CASSTAASSYNSPLHF; CDR3nt: TGTGCCAGTAGTACGGCAGCGAGCTCCTATAATTCACCCCTCCACTTT
j_gene: TRBJ2-3; v_gene: TRBV7-3; abundance: once; d_gene: .; CDR3aa: CASSLRAQGRGSTDTQYF; CDR3nt: TGTGCCAGCAGCTTAAGGGCCCAGGGGCGGGGGAGCACAGATACGCAGTATTTT
j_gene: TRBJ2-2; v_gene: TRBV5-6; abundance: .; d_gene: TRBD2; CDR3aa: CASSLTSGGALGELFF; CDR3nt: TGTGCCAGCAGCCTGACTAGCGGGGGGGCCCTAGGGGAGCTGTTTTTT
j_gene: TRBJ2-1; v_gene: TRBV3-1/TRBV3-2; abundance: .; d_gene: .; CDR3aa: CASSQGSSYNEQFF; CDR3nt: TGTGCCAGCAGCCAAGGATCATCCTACAATGAGCAGTTCTTC
j_gene: TRBJ2-2; v_gene: TRBV24-1; abundance: .; d_gene: TRBD1; CDR3aa: CATSDPTGDTGELFF; CDR3nt: TGTGCCACCAGTGACCCTACAGGGGACACCGGGGAGCTGTTTTTT
j_gene: TRBJ1-5; v_gene: TRBV20-1; abundance: .; d_gene: .; CDR3aa: CSASLADSNQPQHF; CDR3nt: TGCAGTGCTAGTTTGGCCGATAGCAATCAGCCCCAGCATTTT
j_gene: TRBJ2-3; v_gene: TRBV7-9; abundance: .; d_gene: TRBD2; CDR3aa: CASSLSAGGSLDTQYF; CDR3nt: TGTGCCAGCAGCTTGTCAGCGGGGGGGAGTTTGGATACGCAGTATTTT
j_gene: TRBJ2-6; v_gene: TRBV7-2; abundance: .; d_gene: TRBD2; CDR3aa: CASSLDQRGAPRDVLTF; CDR3nt: TGTGCCAGCAGCTTAGATCAGCGGGGGGCCCCGAGGGACGTCCTGACTTTC
j_gene: TRBJ1-4; v_gene: TRBV6-2/TRBV6-3; abundance: .; d_gene: .; CDR3aa: CASSYGDTIATNEKLFF; CDR3nt: TGTGCCAGCAGTTACGGGGACACTATCGCAACTAATGAAAAACTGTTTTTT
j_gene: TRBJ2-5; v_gene: TRBV10-1; abundance: .; d_gene: TRBD2; CDR3aa: CASSESRAGRETQYF; CDR3nt: TGCGCCAGCAGTGAGTCTAGAGCGGGGCGGGAGACCCAGTACTTC
j_gene: TRBJ1-2; v_gene: TRBV14; abundance: .; d_gene: TRBD1; CDR3aa: CASSQEQGLHGYTF; CDR3nt: TGTGCCAGCAGCCAAGAACAGGGGTTACATGGCTACACCTTC
j_gene: TRBJ1-5; v_gene: TRBV24-1; abundance: .; d_gene: TRBD1; CDR3aa: CATSDSQGQGSTQPQHF; CDR3nt: TGTGCCACCAGTGATTCACAAGGACAGGGTTCTACTCAGCCCCAGCATTTT
j_gene: TRBJ2-7; v_gene: TRBV24-1; abundance: .; d_gene: TRBD1; CDR3aa: CATSEAGQGGYEQYF; CDR3nt: TGTGCCACCAGTGAAGCGGGACAGGGAGGGTACGAGCAGTACTTC
j_gene: TRBJ2-5; v_gene: TRBV9; abundance: medium-sized; d_gene: .; CDR3aa: CASSLNEETQYF; CDR3nt: TGTGCCAGCAGCCTCAACGAAGAGACCCAGTACTTC
j_gene: TRBJ1-5; v_gene: TRBV30; abundance: .; d_gene: .; CDR3aa: CACGGGSNQPQHF; CDR3nt: TGTGCCTGCGGGGGGGGCAGCAATCAGCCCCAGCATTTT
j_gene: TRBJ2-1; v_gene: TRBV7-2; abundance: few; d_gene: .; CDR3aa: CASSRRERDEQFF; CDR3nt: TGTGCCAGCAGTCGCCGGGAACGGGATGAGCAGTTCTTC
j_gene: TRBJ1-2; v_gene: TRBV15; abundance: .; d_gene: .; CDR3aa: CATSRDRVQIYGYTF; CDR3nt: TGTGCCACCAGCAGAGATAGGGTACAGATCTATGGCTACACCTTC
j_gene: TRBJ2-4; v_gene: TRBV24-1; abundance: .; d_gene: .; CDR3aa: CATTLTSYGNIQYF; CDR3nt: TGTGCCACCACCCTAACTAGCTATGGAAACATTCAGTACTTC
j_gene: TRBJ2-7; v_gene: TRBV5-1; abundance: .; d_gene: TRBD1; CDR3aa: CASSLDGTGLYEQYF; CDR3nt: TGCGCCAGCAGCCTCGACGGGACAGGGCTTTACGAGCAGTACTTC
j_gene: TRBJ1-2; v_gene: TRBV18; abundance: .; d_gene: .; CDR3aa: CASSPQGSGYTF; CDR3nt: TGTGCCAGCTCACCACAGGGGTCTGGCTACACCTTC
j_gene: TRBJ2-1; v_gene: TRBV14; abundance: once; d_gene: .; CDR3aa: CASSPQAHSTEQFF; CDR3nt: TGTGCCAGCAGCCCACAGGCTCATTCAACTGAGCAGTTCTTC